These 17 T cell receptor beta chains were all obtained from the same sample, sequenced in a study of beta chain features in type 1 diabetes. The investigators reverse transcribed all of the isolated RNA, so they sequenced expressed TCRB transcripts. Some clones are missing from TCRdb's copy, which holds only in-frame ones; the method was immunoSEQ multiplex PCR. Here the sample spans about 150,000 clones, 8% to 13% being singletons. The sequenced sample consisted of naive CD4+ T cells from blood. Source of these receptors: a man younger than 35 in good health.

The chain recombines TRBV19 with TRBJ2-7, with TRBD1 identical over 9 bases. With V trimmed by 3 bases and J by 2 bases, 8 bases remained unmatched. In germline, CDR1 is LNHDA, CDR2 SQIVND (reference sequence). The CDR3 totals 16 residues. CDR3 amino acids: CASSIRRDRVAYEQYF. The CDR3 region has the DNA TGTGCCAGTAGTATCCGTCGGGACAGGGTAGCCTACGAGCAGTACTTC.

This clone was seen ten or more times. The chain recombines TRBV10-3 with TRBJ2-4, with TRBD1 matching over 7 bases. Per the germline V gene, CDR1 is ENHRY and CDR2 is SYGVKD. J gave up 7 bases and V 6 bases, and 12 bases lay outside the gene matches. CDR3 length equals 15 residues. This chain's CDR3 is CAISSTGVDGNIQYF. DNA for the CDR3: TGTGCCATCAGCTCCACAGGGGTCGACGGGAACATTCAGTACTTC.

This clone was recorded a few times. V gene TRBV14 combines with J gene TRBJ2-5; D might be TRBD1 (5 bases). This CDR3 spans 14 amino acids. CDR1 and CDR2 from the germline V gene are SGHDN and FVKESK. V was pared by 4 bases and J by 2 bases, with 11 bases between. The CDR3 protein is CASSPLTVQETQYF. CDR3 nucleotides: TGTGCCAGCAGCCCGTTGACAGTACAAGAGACCCAGTACTTC.

This clone was counted only a few times. This chain connects TRBV5-1 to TRBJ2-3; possibly TRBD2 for D (5 bases). The V end was cut by 0 bases, the J end by 6 bases, with 8 bases between. Germline CDR1 SGHRS, CDR2 YFSETQ. The CDR3 totals 13 residues. The CDR3 DNA reads TGCGCCAGCAGCTTGGATGAGCGGGATACGCAGTATTTT. Its protein is CASSLDERDTQYF.

The gene calls are TRBV7-3 and TRBJ2-2; 14 bases line up with TRBD2. Germline CDR1 and CDR2: SGHTA and FQGTGA. With V trimmed by 5 bases and J by 14 bases, 13 bases remained unmatched. This CDR3 comprises 16 residues. The CDR3 nucleotides read TGTGCCAGCAGCCCCACCCCGACTAGCGGGGGGGCCCGTCTGTTTTTT. Its translation: CASSPTPTSGGARLFF.

J is TRBJ2-2 and V is TRBV29-1; TRBD2 is a possible D gene (5 bases). Between the trimmed V and J ends, which lost 4 bases and 0 bases, there was a span of 12 bases. The CDR3 runs to 15 residues. Germline-derived CDR1 and CDR2 are SQVTM and ANQGSEA. CDR3 nucleotides: TGCAGCGTTGGATCGGGGAGCCCGAACACCGGGGAGCTGTTTTTT. Translated, it gives CSVGSGSPNTGELFF.

There are a few counts of this clone. The V call is TRBV5-1, the J call TRBJ2-2, with 8 bases lining up with TRBD1. The CDR3 totals 15 residues. The germline gives CDR1 SGHRS, CDR2 YFSETQ. The V gene end was trimmed by 2 bases and the J gene end by 6 bases; junction bases not matched to a gene: 6. CDR3 nucleotide sequence: TGCGCCAGCAGCTTCTCCGGGACAGGAGCCGGGGAGCTGTTTTTT. This gives the protein CASSFSGTGAGELFF.

This clone was seen a few times. The chain is built from TRBV5-1 and TRBJ2-1, with 7 bases identical to TRBD2. V lost 5 bases and J lost 4; bases outside the gene matches: 6. The length of the CDR3 is 14 residues. Germline CDR1 reads SGHRS; CDR2 reads YFSETQ. The CDR3 sequence is CASRSGGVYNEQFF. DNA for the CDR3: TGCGCCAGCAGGTCGGGGGGTGTTTACAATGAGCAGTTCTTC.

Here the CDR3 reads CASSPDTQGGSPLHF. For the CDR3, the DNA is TGTGCCAGCAGCCCGGACACCCAAGGGGGATCACCCCTCCACTTT. J is TRBJ1-6 and V is TRBV5-4; D perhaps matches TRBD1 (6 bases). The germline gives CDR1 SGHNT, CDR2 YYREEE (reference sequence). The CDR3 length is 15 residues. Trimming removed 4 bases from V and 10 bases from J, with 18 bases in between.

The chain joins TRBV29-1 to TRBJ2-3, with TRBD1 matching over 10 bases. The CDR3 is 14 amino acids. In germline, CDR1 is SQVTM, CDR2 ANQGSEA. CDR3 DNA: TGCACCGGGGGGACAGGGGATAACACAGATACGCAGTATTTT. Translated: CTGGTGDNTDTQYF.

The CDR3 reads CASRSGGAGQETQYF. The CDR3 DNA reads as TGTGCCAGCAGAAGCGGGGGGGCCGGTCAAGAGACCCAGTACTTC. The chain uses TRBV6-5 and TRBJ2-5, with 10 nucleotides matching TRBD2. This CDR3 spans 15 amino acids. J gave up 2 bases and V 6 bases, and 6 bases lay outside the gene matches. In germline, CDR1 is MNHEY, CDR2 SVGAGI.

The chain joins TRBV7-3 to TRBJ2-3, with 10 bases aligning to TRBD2. Germline V CDR1 and CDR2: SGHTA, FQGTGA. The CDR3 sequence is 17 residues long. V dropped 5 bases and J dropped 5; count of bases not matched to a gene: 13. The DNA of the CDR3 is TGTGCCAGCAGCCCCAGAGGGGGAGCGGGGGGGCTAGATACGCAGTATTTT. This codes for CASSPRGGAGGLDTQYF.

Ten or more counts support this clone. The chain carries TRBV7-8 and TRBJ2-3; TRBD1 is a possible D gene (5 bases). CDR1 is SGHVS, CDR2 FQNEAQ, per germline. There are 14 residues in the CDR3. V lost 0 bases and J lost 4, with 8 bases in between. The CDR3 sequence: CASSLAQVADTQYF. As DNA, the CDR3 is TGTGCCAGCAGCTTAGCACAGGTCGCAGATACGCAGTATTTT. The full variable domain, in which reference TRBV7-8 and TRBJ2-3 provide the parts outside the CDR3, is GAGVSQSPRYKVAKRGQDVALRCDPISGHVSLFWYQQALGQGPEFLTYFQNEAQLDKSGLPSDRFFAERPEGSVSTLKIQRTQQEDSAVYLCASSLAQVADTQYFGPGTRLTVL.

This clone was observed a handful of times. The rearrangement joins TRBV10-3 to TRBJ1-4, with 7 nucleotides matching TRBD1. CDR1 is ENHRY and CDR2 is SYGVKD in the germline V gene. The CDR3 is 14 residues long. J lost 5 bases, V lost 6 bases, and 6 bases had no gene match. CDR3 loop: CAISPDRENEKLFF. Here the CDR3 DNA reads TGTGCCATCAGCCCTGACAGGGAGAATGAAAAACTGTTTTTT.

This clone was picked up a small number of times. The chain uses TRBV5-1 and TRBJ2-5; 8 bases agree with TRBD2. Germline assignment: CDR1 SGHRS and CDR2 YFSETQ. The CDR3 has 14 residues. The V and J ends lost 4 bases and 2 bases, in that order; junction bases with no gene match: 4. CDR3 amino acids: CASSNSGGQETQYF. CDR3 sequence (DNA): TGCGCCAGCAGCAACAGCGGGGGACAAGAGACCCAGTACTTC. Using reference TRBV5-1 and TRBJ2-5 for the parts outside the CDR3, the full variable domain is KAGVTQTPRYLIKTRGQQVTLSCSPISGHRSVSWYQQTPGQGLQFLFEYFSETQRNKGNFPGRFSGRQFSNSRSEMNVSTLELGDSALYLCASSNSGGQETQYFGPGTRLLVL.

Concerning this clone itself: It is unclear where the CDR3 begins or ends on the DNA, so no DNA is shown, and the CDR3 is as TCRdb lists it. The rearrangement uses TRBV5-4 and TRBJ2-7; the listed D gene, TRBD1, was not tested against the DNA. The germline V gene encodes CDR1 SGHNT and CDR2 YYREEE (reference sequence). The CDR3 numbers 12 amino acids, ends counted. CDR3 region: CASSWGQGSEYF.

A few counts support this clone. The chain carries TRBV7-2 and TRBJ2-7, with 9 positions matching TRBD1. The CDR3 is made up of 14 amino acids. V shed 5 bases, J shed 2 bases, and the junction held 4 bases outside the gene matches. Germline V gene data show CDR1 as SGHTA and CDR2 as FQGNSA. The CDR3 spells CASSARDRAYEQYF. CDR3 nucleotide sequence: TGTGCCAGCAGCGCCCGGGACAGGGCCTACGAGCAGTACTTC.